Sequencing of this TCR beta chain was carried out in a study of vaccination and CD4 T cells after COVID-19. Sequencing of cultured CD4+ T cell DNA used the Oncomine TCR Beta short-read assay. Cultured CD4+ T cells were the source of extracted genomic DNA. TCRdb redid the calling of the PCR reads with MiXCR, one entry per CDR3 protein. The sample has over 20,000 distinct CDR3 sequences; approximately 50% are singletons. Noted treatment: approximately 11-day PBMC culture with coronavirus spike peptide pools or control peptides (ViraFEST assay). The table lists this clonotype with a few counts. Its antigen is still unknown. Germline assignment: CDR1 DFQATT and CDR2 SNEGSKA (reference sequence). The V end lost 4 bases, the J end lost 0 bases, and 12 bases lay between the germline ends. This CDR3 comprises 14 residues.

The chain links TRBV20-1 to TRBJ2-5; weak D call: TRBD2 (6 bases). The origin of this receptor is a human donor who had recovered from COVID-19. Sequencing was done on a sample of CD4+ T cells from blood, cultured in vitro. The CDR3 region is CSANGRGYQETQYF. The CDR3 DNA is TGCAGTGCTAACGGACGGGGGTACCAAGAGACCCAGTACTTC.